A selection of T cell receptor beta chains follows, all from one sample in a study of blood T cell repertoires in COVID-19. The repertoire was sequenced with immunoSEQ multiplex PCR; TCRdb's copy has only in-frame clones and lacks some. The table has 150,000 to 200,000 clones, roughly nine tenths seen once. Sequencing input: peripheral blood. The receptors were sampled from a woman aged 60-75 years with COVID-19, enrolled during active disease. Both conserved end residues are part of each CDR3. Fields, in order: V gene, J gene, CDR3 protein.

V: TRBV7-2
J: TRBJ1-6
CDR3: CASSLSSYNSPLHF

V: TRBV12-3/TRBV12-4
J: TRBJ1-1
CDR3: CASSLTGNTEAFF

V: TRBV29-1
J: TRBJ2-2
CDR3: CSVIFLGATGELFF

V: TRBV11-3
J: TRBJ2-7
CDR3: CASSSQRGGGQYF

V: TRBV29-1
J: TRBJ1-2
CDR3: CSAQAGANYGYTF

V: TRBV5-1
J: TRBJ2-5
CDR3: CASSLGTNKETQYF

V: TRBV4-3
J: TRBJ1-1
CDR3: CASSEGPSKGAFF

V: TRBV28
J: TRBJ1-3
CDR3: CASSISGTGNSGNTIYF

V: TRBV19
J: TRBJ2-7
CDR3: CASSIEGVQAHEQYF

V: TRBV19
J: TRBJ1-6
CDR3: CASSTRPGQEGTPLHF

V: TRBV4-3
J: TRBJ2-7
CDR3: CASRRNRGSYEQYF

V: TRBV6-5
J: TRBJ1-5
CDR3: CASRPRRGLHQPQHF

V: TRBV18
J: TRBJ2-3
CDR3: CASSLDTQYF

V: TRBV19
J: TRBJ2-5
CDR3: CASNPGLRTGKETQYF

V: TRBV5-5
J: TRBJ1-1
CDR3: CASSLEMGVTEAFF

V: TRBV3-1/TRBV3-2
J: TRBJ2-7
CDR3: CASSPRRMVRANGEQYF

V: TRBV7-2
J: TRBJ2-5
CDR3: CASSPKGMGLAGGETQYF

V: TRBV28
J: TRBJ1-4
CDR3: CASRSAGQGAEKLFF

V: TRBV6-1
J: TRBJ2-3
CDR3: CASSEVGAGEGTDTQYF

V: TRBV5-4
J: TRBJ2-7
CDR3: CASSSRTSIYPRGQYF

V: TRBV9
J: TRBJ1-1
CDR3: CASSVQGAGTEAFF

V: TRBV19
J: TRBJ1-1
CDR3: CASSITGNTEAFF

V: TRBV18
J: TRBJ2-7
CDR3: CASSPTLGQGANYEQYF

V: TRBV3-1/TRBV3-2
J: TRBJ1-2
CDR3: CASTQGAANYGYTF

V: TRBV7-8
J: TRBJ2-3
CDR3: CASSWGLAISRDTQYF

V: TRBV6-5
J: TRBJ1-1
CDR3: CASSFSRSNTEAFF

V: TRBV30
J: TRBJ2-3
CDR3: CAWTYTDTQYF

V: TRBV7-9
J: TRBJ1-4
CDR3: CASSLHTTNEKLFF

V: TRBV6-5
J: TRBJ1-3
CDR3: CASRDSSGNTIYF

V: TRBV6-5
J: TRBJ2-7
CDR3: CASSYPSGESEQYF

V: TRBV29-1
J: TRBJ1-5
CDR3: CSVAGSSNQPQHF

V: TRBV14
J: TRBJ1-3
CDR3: CASSRRGTESSGNTIYF

V: TRBV5-1
J: TRBJ1-4
CDR3: CASSQGGINEKLFF

V: TRBV4-3
J: TRBJ2-1
CDR3: CASSQDPAAISYNEQFF

V: TRBV7-9
J: TRBJ1-5
CDR3: CASSLAGAGNQPQHF

V: TRBV6-5
J: TRBJ1-5
CDR3: CASSFSGSNQPQHF

V: TRBV7-2
J: TRBJ1-5
CDR3: CASSLSGVSNQPQHF

V: TRBV20-1
J: TRBJ2-1
CDR3: CSASTGRALYNEQFF

V: TRBV7-2
J: TRBJ1-5
CDR3: CASSLASGVGQPQHF

V: TRBV6-2/TRBV6-3
J: TRBJ2-5
CDR3: CASSYLFGGGASQETQYF

V: TRBV5-1
J: TRBJ2-2
CDR3: CASSLAVSTGELFF

V: TRBV4-2
J: TRBJ1-5
CDR3: CASSHLGQGGNQPQHF

V: TRBV2
J: TRBJ2-7
CDR3: CASRDQPGTGGFEQYF

V: TRBV30
J: TRBJ1-4
CDR3: CAWSVLRWSGREKLFF

V: TRBV6-5
J: TRBJ1-1
CDR3: CASRSTRAGNTEAFF

V: TRBV20-1
J: TRBJ1-2
CDR3: CSAYRGNGYTF

V: TRBV7-8
J: TRBJ2-7
CDR3: CASSLFGGHYEQYF

V: TRBV27
J: TRBJ1-2
CDR3: CASSQIQGNYGYTF

V: TRBV5-1
J: TRBJ2-2
CDR3: CASRRLAGNTGELFF

V: TRBV18
J: TRBJ2-1
CDR3: CASSPSTGRNEQFF

V: TRBV4-1
J: TRBJ1-2
CDR3: CASSQRAGGGKGGFYGYTF

V: TRBV6-5
J: TRBJ2-7
CDR3: CASSRTSGRTNEQYF